This T cell receptor (beta chain) was sequenced in a study of T cell responses to AZD1222 COVID-19 vaccine (dated by TCRdb to about 2021). In the study overall: AZD1222 recipients with second doses at about 4 weeks or about 12 weeks were pooled, because spike-specific TCR depth and breadth did not differ between schedules. TCR sequencing was performed for 230 to 250 trial participants, of whom 207 were given two doses of AZD1222 and roughly 25 were given two doses of MenACWY control vaccine. Trial participants were enrolled by age into subgroups of 18-55, 56-69 and 70-plus years, and approximately 150, 30 and 60 TCR-sequenced participants, respectively, were included in these subgroups. Here is what the overall study found, with its caveats: In the small 56-69-year group, the increase in depth fell short of significance, most likely because of low power. Conclusions about previously exposed vaccinees are limited, since just 6 or 7 AZD1222 recipients were seropositive for SARS-CoV-2 at baseline. The whole spike protein was spanned by vaccine-associated CD4 TCRs, and dominant responses were seen in regions 160-218 and 743-854. Because no samples from the day 14 peak response were available, repertoires could be characterized only after the peak T cell response. Spike-specific TCR breadth and depth rose significantly after two AZD1222 doses compared with day 0 and with MenACWY recipients. Reportedly, almost half of the unique spike-specific TCRs recognized epitopes lying outside the regions that are mutated in the B.1.351 and B.1.1.7 variants. Participants were mostly white British, with more females than males. The authors suggested clonal diversity may have been underestimated.

Interpreted using the paper, the time point label stands for: baseline before first vaccination. Vaccinee samples came from UK trials COV001 and COV002, including a single-blind randomized controlled phase 2/3 trial of AZD1222 (ChAdOx1 nCoV-19) in healthy adults. Trial participant PBMC samples were collected at day 0 and day 28 after the second dose for TCRbeta chain sequencing. The CDR3 regions of human TCRbeta chains were subjected to immunosequencing. The study's own analysis went as follows. Repertoire TCRs were checked for matches against a reference library of SARS-CoV-2-specific TCRs that had been generated using the MIRA antigen-specificity platform. Breadth was defined as the fraction of unique TCRs that were SARS-CoV-2-associated. Depth was defined as the fraction of total T cells that were SARS-CoV-2-associated. Using the MIRA data, each spike-specific TCR was mapped to the spike region that the TCR reacts to and placed in a CD4 or CD8 class. Log10-transformed breadth and depth values were compared by one-way ANOVA with Sidak's multiple comparisons tests. TCRdb took over this immuneACCESS table, retaining in-frame rearrangements with V and J assigned. Such tables are incomplete; in checked studies, under half of the missing clones stem from an unresolved V gene, and the remainder is unexplained. That table is the source of V, J and clone size, and D and trimming were worked out from the DNA. For this sample there are approximately 160,000 clones; approximately 90% appear just once. The ten largest clones represent over 1.2% of the sample.

Worth noting for this clone: Its antigen is still unknown. No base quality information exists; no much larger clone differs at one position.

V is reduced by 1 base and J by 5 bases, leaving a spacing of 8 bases between them. From its cysteine to its phenylalanine, the CDR3 spans 13 amino acids. The only DNA kept is the CDR3, 39 bases in frame from the first base. The receptor's source is an adult in good health. This receptor chain uses TRBV12-3 or TRBV12-4 and TRBJ1-1; the D segment cannot be called with confidence. The sample consisted of peripheral blood, taken on day 0 of AZD1222 vaccination. The CDR3 in this case is CASSLDAVTEAFF. The DNA sequence is as follows: TGTGCCAGCAGTTTAGACGCTGTAACTGAAGCTTTCTTT.